This T cell receptor (beta chain) was sequenced for a study of spatial heterogeneity in lung cancer. Time point: sample taken at primary tumor resection. Samples were obtained from some 72 donors, all untreated early-stage non-small cell lung cancer patients. Trimming shortened V by 3 bases and J by 8 bases, and 17 bases separated the two germline ends. Germline loops: CDR1 SQVTM, CDR2 ANQGSEA. The CDR3 sequence is 14 residues long. Overall study results and limits: Expanded alpha and beta TCR counts within tumors tracked tumor mutation counts. Regional and ubiquitous nonsynonymous mutations were tracked by counts of regional and ubiquitous expanded TCRs, respectively.

Many counts were recorded for this clonotype. Antigen: not known. Since it is a stray read in a library aimed at alpha chains, this beta chain has a size that is not meaningful. Each CDR3 protein is one row after TCRdb ran MiXCR on the 5' RACE reads. Found here are around 4,600 distinct CDR3 sequences, 5.5% to 7% of them singletons; the top ten hold just over 35%. The TCR sequence derives from a female donor with early-stage non-small cell lung cancer. The V call is TRBV29-1, the J call TRBJ2-1; D might be TRBD1 (6 bases). The input for sequencing was lung tumor tissue, taken at surgery. CDR3 region: CSVDRGVRTDEQFF. The CDR3 nucleotides are TGCAGCGTTGACAGGGGAGTTCGGACCGATGAGCAGTTCTTC.